Following are 29 T cell receptor beta chains from one sample sequenced in a study of shared T cell receptors in the human thymus. TCRdb keeps only in-frame clones here, not all; method: immunoSEQ multiplex PCR. The repertoire has approximately 660,000 clones, around 89% of them found once; the top ten carry around 0.0099%. Separately, the same data were catalogued under a study of human thymus T cells.

The sample taken for sequencing was thymocytes. The receptor set was obtained from a boy younger than two with a congenital heart defect.

CDR3 sequence reads: CASSPRGGFQETQYF. The CDR3 DNA reads as TGTGCCAGCAGTCCAAGGGGAGGATTCCAAGAGACCCAGTACTTC. This chain joins TRBV6-1 and TRBJ2-5, with TRBD2 as a possible D gene (6 bases). Trimming pared 5 bases from V and 1 base from J, leaving 14 bases between. Germline CDR1 MNHNS, CDR2 SASEGT. The CDR3 sequence is 15 residues long.

The chain joins TRBV6-5 to TRBJ2-5, with 8 bases lining up with TRBD2. Germline CDR1 reads MNHEY; CDR2 reads SVGAGI. With 5 bases clipped from V and 5 bases from J, the junction kept 10 bases outside the gene matches. This CDR3 has 15 amino acids. CDR3: CASSPLSGGSETQYF. The CDR3 DNA reads TGTGCCAGCAGTCCCTTAAGCGGGGGCTCGGAGACCCAGTACTTC.

The chain has TRBV4-3 and TRBJ2-7; 9 bases map to TRBD2. After removal of 4 bases from V and 3 bases from J, the junction contained 19 bases not matched to a gene. This CDR3 region has 19 residues. Looked up from germline, CDR1 is LGHNA and CDR2 is YSLEER. CDR3 sequence: CASSPRGSGSYGEVYEQYF. In DNA form, the CDR3 reads TGCGCCAGCAGCCCGAGGGGTAGCGGGAGTTATGGGGAGGTCTACGAGCAGTACTTC.

The CDR3 DNA is TGTGCCAGCTCCGAAGGAACAGGGGGGGACTATGGCTACACCTTC. Protein: CASSEGTGGDYGYTF. The chain couples TRBV18 to TRBJ1-2; TRBD1 matches 8 bases. The CDR3 sequence is 15 residues long. V was clipped by 6 bases and J by 3 bases; unmatched bases: 9. The germline V gene encodes CDR1 KGHSH and CDR2 LQKENI.

This chain uses TRBV5-1 with TRBJ2-1; 8 bases map to TRBD2. V gave up 0 bases and J gave up 9 bases; unmatched junction bases: 17. Germline V gene lookup returns CDR1 SGHRS and CDR2 YFSETQ. CDR3 length: 18 amino acids. CDR3 residues: CASSLGTKREPPVCEQFF. Written as DNA, the CDR3 is TGCGCCAGCAGCTTGGGGACTAAGCGGGAGCCCCCGGTCTGTGAGCAGTTCTTC. Full variable domain (rest looked up from reference TRBV5-1 and TRBJ2-1): KAGVTQTPRYLIKTRGQQVTLSCSPISGHRSVSWYQQTPGQGLQFLFEYFSETQRNKGNFPGRFSGRQFSNSRSEMNVSTLELGDSALYLCASSLGTKREPPVCEQFFGPGTRLTVL.

As DNA, the CDR3 is TGTGCCAGCAGGACCCTACAGGGTAGAGTCTACACCTTC. Protein sequence: CASRTLQGRVYTF. The V call is TRBV27, the J call TRBJ1-2; weak D call: TRBD1 (6 bases). The germline CDR1 and CDR2 sequences are MNHEY and SMNVEV (reference sequence). The V end was cut by 6 bases, the J end by 10 bases, with 18 bases between. This CDR3 region has 13 residues.

The CDR3 DNA reads as TGCAGCGTCCGGACAGACTCCTACGAGCAGTACTTC. As protein: CSVRTDSYEQYF. The chain combines TRBV29-1 with TRBJ2-7; a possible D gene is TRBD1 (6 bases). CDR3 length: 12 amino acids. Trimming pared 6 bases from V and 0 bases from J, leaving 9 bases between. Germline V gene lookup returns CDR1 SQVTM and CDR2 ANQGSEA.

This clone was observed a few times. The chain carries TRBV20-1 and TRBJ2-1; D not certain. Between the trimmed V and J ends, which lost 6 bases and 5 bases, there was a span of 8 bases. In germline, CDR1 is DFQATT, CDR2 SNEGSKA (reference sequence). The CDR3 spans 11 residues. DNA of the CDR3: TGCAGTGCCCCCCGGGACAATGAGCAGTTCTTC. Protein sequence: CSAPRDNEQFF.

The chain has TRBV5-1 and TRBJ1-2; 10 positions match TRBD1. Germline V lookup: CDR1 SGHRS, CDR2 YFSETQ. The CDR3 sequence is 15 residues long. The V segment lost 4 bases and the J segment 2 bases; nucleotides outside the gene matches: 5. Here the CDR3 DNA reads TGCGCCAGCAGCGCGACAGGGGGCATAAACTATGGCTACACCTTC. It specifies CASSATGGINYGYTF.

This rearrangement joins TRBV30 to TRBJ2-1; D perhaps matches TRBD1 (6 bases). Germline V gene lookup returns CDR1 GTSNPN and CDR2 SVGIG (reference sequence). The V gene lost 0 bases and the J gene lost 6 bases, with 33 bases spanning the gap. The CDR3 extends over 21 amino acids. CDR3 DNA: TGTGCCTGGAGTGTAGAAGGACAGTCCGGGACCTCCAAGCCCGCCGGCAATGAGCAGTTCTTC. Its protein is CAWSVEGQSGTSKPAGNEQFF.

The genes are TRBV11-3 and TRBJ2-7; 12 bases align to TRBD2. The CDR3 consists of 16 residues. The J segment lost 0 bases and the V segment lost 5 bases, leaving 5 bases of the junction unmatched. Looked up from germline, CDR1 is SGHNT and CDR2 is YENEEA. CDR3 nucleotides: TGTGCCAGCAGCCAGGGGACTAGCGGGCCCTCCTACGAGCAGTACTTC. Translation: CASSQGTSGPSYEQYF.

V gene TRBV4-3 combines with J gene TRBJ2-3; TRBD1 matches at 8 bases. With 5 bases clipped from V and 6 bases from J, the junction kept 13 bases outside the gene matches. Germline CDR1 is LGHNA and CDR2 is YSLEER. There are 16 residues in the CDR3. CDR3 DNA sequence: TGCGCCAGCAGCTATTTGGACAGGGAGGTAGGGGATACGCAGTATTTT. It is translated as CASSYLDREVGDTQYF.

The chain is built from TRBV7-9 and TRBJ2-7; TRBD2 might be the D (6 bases). The length of the CDR3 is 11 residues. V lost 8 bases and J lost 6, with 11 bases in between. Germline assignment: CDR1 SEHNR and CDR2 FQNEAQ (reference sequence). As DNA, the CDR3 is TGTGCCAGCCGGGGGATTAGCGAGCAGTACTTC. This encodes CASRGISEQYF.

The rearrangement joins TRBV5-5 to TRBJ1-2; D possibly corresponds to TRBD1 (6 bases). Germline V gives CDR1 SGHKS, CDR2 YYEKEE (reference sequence). V was cut by 4 bases and J by 4 bases, with 14 bases left in between. The CDR3 is made up of 14 amino acids. The CDR3 DNA sequence: TGTGCCAGCAGCCGGAGACAGGCCTTCTATGGCTACACCTTC. Its translation is CASSRRQAFYGYTF.

The chain joins TRBV4-1 to TRBJ2-1; 8 nucleotides align to TRBD2. The junction had 3 bases not matched to a gene; V was cut back by 4 bases and J by 1 base. The CDR3 runs 15 residues. Germline CDR1 is MGHRA and CDR2 is YSYEKL. CDR3 DNA sequence: TGCGCCAGCAGCCGTACTAGCGGATCCTACAATGAGCAGTTCTTC. Its translation is CASSRTSGSYNEQFF.

The genes are TRBV7-9 and TRBJ2-4; D is perhaps TRBD2 (5 bases). Germline CDR1 reads SEHNR; CDR2 reads FQNEAQ (reference sequence). V lost 5 bases to trimming and J lost 1 base, with 12 bases between them. CDR3 size: 15 residues. In DNA form, the CDR3 reads TGTGCCAGCAGCCCCGGAGGTGGGGCCAAAAACATTCAGTACTTC. It encodes CASSPGGGAKNIQYF.

The CDR3 nucleotides are TGTGCCTGGGGGGAGGCTAGCGGGAGTAGCTACGAGCAGTACTTC. It codes for CAWGEASGSSYEQYF. This chain joins TRBV30 and TRBJ2-5; 10 nucleotides agree with TRBD2. The J call is uncertain, as TRBJ2-7 better fits the DNA end. This CDR3 contains 15 residues. Germline-derived CDR1 and CDR2 are GTSNPN and SVGIG (reference sequence).

The chain is built from TRBV7-2 and TRBJ2-2; TRBD2 matches at 9 bases. Per germline, CDR1 SGHTA and CDR2 FQGNSA. V lost 7 bases to trimming and J lost 4 bases; unmatched junction nucleotides: 10. The CDR3 has 16 residues. The CDR3 DNA reads as TGTGCCAGCACCCAGGGGCTAGCGGGATCCACCGGGGAGCTGTTTTTT. The encoded protein is CASTQGLAGSTGELFF.

The CDR3 spells CASSFPTPPLAGGGEQYF. As DNA, the CDR3 is TGTGCCAGCAGTTTCCCCACCCCACCTCTAGCGGGAGGAGGCGAGCAGTACTTC. The rearrangement links TRBV28 to TRBJ2-7, with 11 bases that match TRBD2. The V and J ends lost 3 bases and 6 bases, in that order; junction bases with no gene match: 16. The CDR3 sequence is 18 residues long. CDR1 and CDR2 (germline): MDHEN, SYDVKM.

This clone appeared a few times. V gene TRBV5-1 combines with J gene TRBJ1-2; 10 bases agree with TRBD1. Germline lookup yields CDR1 SGHRS and CDR2 YFSETQ. The CDR3 length is 17 residues. V shed 1 base, J shed 3 bases, and the junction held 9 bases outside the gene matches. The CDR3 reads CASSLNSRQGADYGYTF. CDR3 nucleotides: TGCGCCAGCAGCTTGAATTCGAGACAGGGGGCTGACTATGGCTACACCTTC.

The genes are TRBV4-3 and TRBJ2-1; 15 nucleotides line up with TRBD2. Trimming took 1 base from V and 12 from J; bases not matched to a gene: 16. The V gene's germline CDR1 is LGHNA and CDR2 YSLEER. The CDR3 sequence is 19 residues long. The DNA for the CDR3 is TGCGCCAGCAGCCAAGTTCGAGGCAAGGGACTAGCGGGAGGCTTCCGGCAGTTCTTC. Protein sequence: CASSQVRGKGLAGGFRQFF.

The chain uses TRBV4-2 and TRBJ2-1, with D tentatively TRBD1 (5 bases). Trimming removed 4 bases at V and 4 bases at J, with 11 bases between. CDR3 length: 14 residues. CDR1 is LGHNA and CDR2 is YNFKEQ in the germline V gene. The CDR3 nucleotides are TGTGCCAGCAGCCTCAACGGACAATACAATGAGCAGTTCTTC. Translated, it gives CASSLNGQYNEQFF.

In this sample, this clone turned up once. This sequence joins TRBV18 and TRBJ1-5; D call uncertain. The CDR3 consists of 17 residues. Germline V gives CDR1 KGHSH, CDR2 LQKENI. V was cut by 4 bases and J by 5 bases, with 21 bases left in between. This chain's CDR3 is CASSQQAGRRGHQPQHF. The CDR3 DNA sequence: TGTGCCAGCTCACAACAAGCCGGTAGGAGAGGCCATCAGCCCCAGCATTTT.

This clone was detected a few times. This chain joins TRBV6-4 and TRBJ1-3; the D gene is possibly TRBD1 (6 bases). There are 14 residues in the CDR3. Trimming shortened V by 4 bases and J by 0 bases, and 7 bases separated the two germline ends. From germline, CDR1 is MRHNA and CDR2 SNTAGT. In DNA form, the CDR3 reads TGTGCCAGCAGTGGGGACATCTCTGGAAACACCATATATTTT. It yields the protein CASSGDISGNTIYF.

The rearrangement links TRBV4-2 to TRBJ1-6; 7 bases are shared with TRBD1. This CDR3 spans 17 amino acids. Trimming at V came to 3 bases and at J to 10 bases, leaving 15 bases not matched to a gene. CDR1 is LGHNA and CDR2 is YNFKEQ in the germline V gene. The CDR3 region is CASSQDRDSCLRSPLHF. The CDR3 coding sequence is TGTGCCAGCAGCCAGGACCGGGACAGTTGCCTTCGGTCACCCCTCCACTTT.

This chain connects TRBV4-1 to TRBJ2-7; D ambiguous. The CDR3 consists of 17 residues. V gave up 0 bases and J gave up 2 bases, with 17 bases separating them. Germline CDR1 and CDR2: MGHRA and YSYEKL. CDR3 DNA: TGCGCCAGCAGCCAAGAGTGGCCAGCGAGGAATGCCTACGAGCAGTACTTC. Amino acids: CASSQEWPARNAYEQYF.

V is TRBV5-6 and J is TRBJ2-1, with D unresolved. V lost 0 bases and J 10 bases, leaving 8 bases between the germline ends. Germline loops: CDR1 SGHDT, CDR2 YYEEEE. The CDR3 totals 12 residues. DNA for the CDR3: TGTGCCAGCAGCTTGGCCGTCGGGGAGCAGTTCTTC. Translation: CASSLAVGEQFF.

The V and J genes are TRBV30 and TRBJ1-1, with 8 nucleotides matching TRBD1. Germline loops: CDR1 GTSNPN, CDR2 SVGIG (reference sequence). V shed 1 base and J 0 bases; nucleotides not matched to a gene: 4. The CDR3 loop spans 15 amino acids. CDR3 DNA sequence: TGTGCCTGGAGTGACAGGGGGGGGATGAACACTGAAGCTTTCTTT. Protein sequence: CAWSDRGGMNTEAFF.

The chain employs TRBV18 and TRBJ2-3; 9 bases line up with TRBD2. The germline V gene has CDR1 KGHSH and CDR2 LQKENI. Germline trimming cut 5 bases from V and 5 bases from J; bases unmatched to any gene: 11. The CDR3 is made up of 16 amino acids. The CDR3 reads CASSISPGLAKDTQYF. In DNA form, the CDR3 reads TGTGCCAGCTCAATCTCCCCGGGACTAGCAAAAGATACGCAGTATTTT.